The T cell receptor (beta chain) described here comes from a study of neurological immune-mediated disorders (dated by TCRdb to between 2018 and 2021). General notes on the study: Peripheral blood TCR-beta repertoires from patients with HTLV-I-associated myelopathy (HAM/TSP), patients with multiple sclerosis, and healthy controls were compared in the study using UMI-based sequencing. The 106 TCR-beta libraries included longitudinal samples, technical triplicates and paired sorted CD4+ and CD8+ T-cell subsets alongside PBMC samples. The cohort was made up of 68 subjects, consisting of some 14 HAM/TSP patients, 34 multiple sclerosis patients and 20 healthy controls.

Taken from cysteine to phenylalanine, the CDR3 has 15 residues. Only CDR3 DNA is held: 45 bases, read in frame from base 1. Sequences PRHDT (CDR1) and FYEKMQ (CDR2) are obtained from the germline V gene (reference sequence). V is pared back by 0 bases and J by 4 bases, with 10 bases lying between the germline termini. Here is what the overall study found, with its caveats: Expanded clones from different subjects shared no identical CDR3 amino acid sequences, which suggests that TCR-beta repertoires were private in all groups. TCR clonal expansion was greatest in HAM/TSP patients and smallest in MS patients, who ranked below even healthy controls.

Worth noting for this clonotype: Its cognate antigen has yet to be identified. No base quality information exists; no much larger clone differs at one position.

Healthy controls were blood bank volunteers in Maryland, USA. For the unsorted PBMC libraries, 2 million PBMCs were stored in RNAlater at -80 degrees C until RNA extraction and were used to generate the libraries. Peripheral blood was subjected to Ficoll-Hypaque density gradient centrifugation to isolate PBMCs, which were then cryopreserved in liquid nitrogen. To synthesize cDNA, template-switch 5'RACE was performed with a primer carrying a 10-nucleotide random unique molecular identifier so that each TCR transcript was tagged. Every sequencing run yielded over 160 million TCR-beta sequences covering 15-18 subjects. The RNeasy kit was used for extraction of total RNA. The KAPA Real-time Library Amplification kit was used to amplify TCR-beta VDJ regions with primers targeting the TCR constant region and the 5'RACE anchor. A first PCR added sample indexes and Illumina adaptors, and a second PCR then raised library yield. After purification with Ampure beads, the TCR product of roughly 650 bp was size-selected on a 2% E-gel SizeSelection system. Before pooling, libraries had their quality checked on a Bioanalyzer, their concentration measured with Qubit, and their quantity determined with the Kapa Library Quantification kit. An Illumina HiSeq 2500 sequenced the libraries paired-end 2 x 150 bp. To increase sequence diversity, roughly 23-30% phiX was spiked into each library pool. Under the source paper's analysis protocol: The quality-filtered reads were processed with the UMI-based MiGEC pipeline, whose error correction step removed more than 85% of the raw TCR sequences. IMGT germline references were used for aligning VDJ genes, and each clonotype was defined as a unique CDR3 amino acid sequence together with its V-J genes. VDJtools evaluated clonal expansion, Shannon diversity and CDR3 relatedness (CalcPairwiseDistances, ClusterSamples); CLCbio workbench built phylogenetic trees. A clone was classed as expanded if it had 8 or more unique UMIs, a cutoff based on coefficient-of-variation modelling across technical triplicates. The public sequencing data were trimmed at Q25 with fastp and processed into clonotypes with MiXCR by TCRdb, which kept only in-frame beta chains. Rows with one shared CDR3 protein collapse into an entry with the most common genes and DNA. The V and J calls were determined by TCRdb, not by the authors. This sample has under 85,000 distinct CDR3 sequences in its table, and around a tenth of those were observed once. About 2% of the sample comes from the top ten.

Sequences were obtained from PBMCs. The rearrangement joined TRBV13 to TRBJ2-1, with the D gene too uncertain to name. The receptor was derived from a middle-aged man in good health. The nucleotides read TGTGCCAGCAGCTTAGGTCCTGTGGGGTACAATGAGCAGTTCTTC. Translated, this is CASSLGPVGYNEQFF.